This T cell receptor (beta chain) was sequenced for a study of CD4+ T cells in melanoma. Study results and limitations: Diverse differentiation states were reported for melanoma neoantigen-specific CD4+ T cells. A reported correlation linked neoantigen-specific CD4+ T cells to CD8+, macrophage and B cell function.

Some clones are missing from TCRdb's copy, which holds only in-frame ones; the method was immunoSEQ multiplex PCR. The data show 5,300 or so clones, approximately 60% seen once. Germline V lookup: CDR1 KGHDR, CDR2 SFDVKD. V was clipped by 7 bases and J by 4 bases; unmatched bases: 4. The CDR3 covers 15 residues. A word on this clone: The antigen remains unidentified.

This TCR derives from a human donor with melanoma. The rearrangement links TRBV24-1 to TRBJ2-1; TRBD1 matches 12 bases. Sequenced: cells from a culture (not recorded whether cultured in vitro). The DNA of the CDR3 is TGTGCCACCAGGGGGACAGGGGGCCGATACAATGAGCAGTTCTTC. Its protein product is CATRGTGGRYNEQFF.